Below are 19 T cell receptor beta chains sequenced from a single sample in a study of glioma-infiltrating T cells. Using RNA template, CDR3s of TCR alpha and beta were amplified with iRepertoire arm-PCR. TCRdb fed the multiplex PCR reads into MiXCR, producing one record per CDR3 protein. The table has more than 350,000 distinct CDR3 sequences, 41% seen once; the top ten hold about 12%. The sequenced sample was glioma tissue, nonneoplastic brain tissue, or PBMCs (not recorded which). The receptors were gathered from a human donor with low-grade glioma or glioblastoma, undergoing nonglioma brain surgery, or in good health (not recorded which).

This chain uses TRBV20-1 with TRBJ2-3; D perhaps matches TRBD2 (6 bases). The CDR3 extends over 15 amino acids. Deletions cut 6 bases from V and 2 bases from J, with 18 bases between. Germline V gives CDR1 DFQATT, CDR2 SNEGSKA (reference sequence). CDR3 amino acids: CSAPPGGDLTDTQYF. The CDR3 nucleotides read TGCAGTGCCCCACCCGGAGGGGACCTCACAGATACGCAGTATTTT.

J is TRBJ2-1 and V is TRBV12-3 or TRBV12-4, with a weak D call TRBD2 (6 bases). This CDR3 is built from 14 residues. Trimming shortened V by 6 bases and J by 4 bases, and 13 bases separated the two germline ends. Here the CDR3 DNA reads TGTGCCAGCAGCCTCGGGACTCCTTACAATGAGCAGTTCTTC. Residues: CASSLGTPYNEQFF.

The chain combines TRBV4-1 with TRBJ2-4; D gene ambiguous. V was shortened by 0 bases and J by 4 bases, with 4 bases between the two germline ends. Per germline, CDR1 MGHRA and CDR2 YSYEKL. The CDR3 runs to 13 residues. Here the CDR3 reads CASSQEAKNIQYF. CDR3 sequence (DNA): TGCGCCAGCAGCCAAGAGGCTAAAAACATTCAGTACTTC.

This clonotype appeared many times. V usage is TRBV2 and J usage is TRBJ1-1; D is undetermined. This CDR3 is 14 amino acids long. Germline V gene lookup returns CDR1 SNHLY and CDR2 FYNNEI. The V and J ends lost 3 bases and 10 bases respectively, with 18 bases between them. CDR3 in DNA: TGTGCCAGCAGTGACGGAGGCGGAGAAACCCCAGCTTTCTTT. Its protein is CASSDGGGETPAFF.

This clonotype was observed a few times. The chain has TRBV6-2 or TRBV6-3 and TRBJ2-5; TRBD1 matches 7 bases. Losses at the gene ends were 6 bases for V and 2 bases for J; bases not matched to a gene: 6. The germline CDR1 and CDR2 sequences are MNHEY and SVGEGT. The CDR3 loop spans 14 amino acids. CDR3 coding DNA: TGTGCCAGCAGATTCCCGGGACAGCAAGAGACCCAGTACTTC. Translating gives CASRFPGQQETQYF.

This chain uses TRBV19 with TRBJ1-5, with 8 bases lining up with TRBD1. The trim removed 4 bases at V and 10 bases at J, leaving 0 bases unmatched. The CDR3 covers 11 residues. From germline, CDR1 is LNHDA and CDR2 SQIVND (reference sequence). In DNA form, the CDR3 reads TGTGCCAGTAGTACAGGGGGCCCCCAGCATTTT. Translated: CASSTGGPQHF.

A word on this clonotype: A single base separates this from a much larger clone, so it may be a read error. The conserved closing phenylalanine or tryptophan is absent in this CDR3, likely reflecting a read error. This chain joins TRBV27 and TRBJ2-1; 10 nucleotides align to TRBD1. The J call may be mistaken, given a closer DNA end match to TRBJ2-7. From germline, CDR1 is MNHEY and CDR2 SMNVEV (reference sequence). This CDR3 is 15 amino acids long. Written as DNA, the CDR3 is TGTGCCAGCAAAACTCCGGGACAGGGGTACTACGAGCAGTACCTC. Its protein product is CASKTPGQGYYEQYL.

As concerns this clonotype: A much larger clone differs by one base, so this may be a read error. This chain connects TRBV27 to TRBJ1-1; a weak D match, TRBD1 (5 bases). This CDR3 is built from 15 residues. CDR1 and CDR2 from the germline V gene are MNHEY and SMNVEV (reference sequence). As DNA, the CDR3 is TGTGCCAGCAGTTCGGGACTGGATATGAACACTGAATCTTTCTTT. Translated, it gives CASSSGLDMNTESFF.

This clonotype turned up a few times. The chain carries TRBV7-2 and TRBJ2-3; D is possibly TRBD1 or TRBD2 (5 bases each). The germline V gene encodes CDR1 SGHTA and CDR2 FQGNSA. V gave up 7 bases and J gave up 0 bases, with 17 bases separating them. The CDR3 loop spans 16 amino acids. The CDR3 sequence is CASTLFRGASTDTQYF. CDR3 bases: TGTGCCAGCACCCTCTTCCGGGGCGCTAGCACAGATACGCAGTATTTT.

The rearrangement links TRBV5-1 to TRBJ2-3; 9 bases line up with TRBD2. Trimming took 5 bases from V and 8 from J; bases not matched to a gene: 12. Germline assignment: CDR1 SGHRS and CDR2 YFSETQ. The CDR3 loop spans 15 amino acids. CDR3 residues: CASSPVVSGSGTQYF. CDR3 bases: TGCGCCAGCAGTCCGGTGGTTAGCGGGAGTGGTACGCAGTATTTT.

For this clonotype: The CDR3 ends on some other residue instead of the conserved phenylalanine or tryptophan, so this is likely a read error. J is TRBJ1-1 and V is TRBV29-1; TRBD1 matches 9 bases. V lost 7 bases, J lost 0 bases, and 12 bases stayed unmatched. Germline CDR1 and CDR2: SQVTM and ANQGSEA. The CDR3 runs 16 residues. The CDR3 here is CSGRPDRGSVNTEAFL. CDR3 bases: TGCAGCGGAAGGCCGGACAGGGGTTCCGTGAACACTGAAGCTTTCCTT.

This clonotype has ten or more counts. The genes are TRBV27 and TRBJ2-3; 11 nucleotides line up with TRBD2. From germline, CDR1 is MNHEY and CDR2 SMNVEV (reference sequence). V was clipped by 7 bases and J by 4 bases; unmatched bases: 10. This CDR3 region has 16 residues. The CDR3 sequence: CASKNLAGGGADTQYF. As DNA, the CDR3 is TGTGCCAGCAAAAATCTAGCGGGAGGTGGTGCAGATACGCAGTATTTT.

CDR3 coding DNA: TGTGCCAGCAGTCTTCGGGTCCTTCCCTACAATGAGCAGTTCTTC. Protein: CASSLRVLPYNEQFF. This chain joins TRBV28 and TRBJ2-1, with D unresolved. V gave up 5 bases and J gave up 2 bases, with 13 bases separating them. The CDR3 sequence is 15 residues long. The V gene's germline CDR1 is MDHEN and CDR2 SYDVKM.

V usage is TRBV27 and J usage is TRBJ2-3; TRBD2 matches 13 bases. Germline loops: CDR1 MNHEY, CDR2 SMNVEV (reference sequence). The V segment lost 6 bases and the J segment 5 bases; nucleotides outside the gene matches: 11. This CDR3 region has 17 residues. The CDR3 nucleotides are TGTGCCAGCAGCCCCCGGACTAGCGGGAGTGGTATAGATACGCAGTATTTT. Amino acid sequence: CASSPRTSGSGIDTQYF.

This clonotype was counted many times. The CDR3 DNA sequence: TGCAGTGCTAGAGATCTGCTAGATTGGACACCCAACAGCCACAATGAGCAGTTCTTC. It specifies CSARDLLDWTPNSHNEQFF. The chain carries TRBV20-1 and TRBJ2-1, with a weak D call TRBD1 (5 bases). CDR1 and CDR2 (germline): DFQATT, SNEGSKA (reference sequence). CDR3 length: 19 amino acids. V gave up 0 bases and J gave up 5 bases, with 26 bases separating them.

This clonotype was detected ten times or more. V and J are TRBV20-1 and TRBJ2-2, with D possibly matching TRBD2 (5 bases). The CDR3 is made up of 13 amino acids. In germline, CDR1 is DFQATT, CDR2 SNEGSKA (reference sequence). The ends were cut back, 6 bases at V and 7 bases at J, with 15 bases in the middle. The CDR3 protein is CSASGEYGGELFF. The CDR3 nucleotides read TGCAGTGCCAGTGGGGAGTACGGCGGGGAGCTGTTTTTT.

The chain couples TRBV11-3 to TRBJ2-2; a possible D gene is TRBD2 (7 bases). Deletions cut 3 bases from V and 6 bases from J, with 8 bases between. Germline CDR1 reads SGHNT; CDR2 reads YENEEA. This CDR3 comprises 13 residues. The CDR3 reads CASSLRGPGELFF. In nucleotides, the CDR3 is TGTGCCAGCAGCTTGCGGGGGCCCGGGGAGCTGTTTTTT.

The chain is built from TRBV28 and TRBJ2-1; D might be TRBD2 (6 bases). V shed 3 bases and J shed 5 bases, with 14 bases lying between them. This CDR3 is 15 amino acids long. Germline V gene sequence: CDR1 MDHEN, CDR2 SYDVKM. The DNA for the CDR3 is TGTGCCAGCAGTTTTCCGCCTAGCGCTGACAATGAGCAGTTCTTC. Its protein product is CASSFPPSADNEQFF.

The rearrangement links TRBV4-1 to TRBJ2-1; TRBD1 agrees at 9 bases. This CDR3 has 16 residues. CDR1 MGHRA and CDR2 YSYEKL come from the germline V gene. The J segment lost 3 bases and the V segment lost 0 bases, leaving 3 bases of the junction unmatched. The CDR3 reads CASSQDPTGGYNEQFF. The CDR3 region has the DNA TGCGCCAGCAGCCAAGATCCGACAGGGGGCTACAATGAGCAGTTCTTC.